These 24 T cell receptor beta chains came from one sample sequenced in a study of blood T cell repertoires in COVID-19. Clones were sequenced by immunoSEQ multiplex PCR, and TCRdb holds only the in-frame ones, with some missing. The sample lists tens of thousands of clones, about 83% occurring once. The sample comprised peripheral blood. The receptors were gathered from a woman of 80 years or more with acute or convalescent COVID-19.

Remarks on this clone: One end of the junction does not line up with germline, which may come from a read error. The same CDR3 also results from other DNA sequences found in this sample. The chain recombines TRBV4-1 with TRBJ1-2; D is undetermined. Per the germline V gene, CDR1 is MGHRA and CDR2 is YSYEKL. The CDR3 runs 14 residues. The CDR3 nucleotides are TGCGCCAGCAGCCACCGGGGAGCTGACTATGGTTACACCTTC. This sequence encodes CASSHRGADYGYTF.

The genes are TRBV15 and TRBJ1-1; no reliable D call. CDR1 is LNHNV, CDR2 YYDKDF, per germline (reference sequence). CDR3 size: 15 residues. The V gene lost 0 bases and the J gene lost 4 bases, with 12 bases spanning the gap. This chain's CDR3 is CATSRDGWSGTEAFF. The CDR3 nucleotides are TGTGCCACCAGCAGAGATGGGTGGTCAGGCACTGAAGCTTTCTTT.

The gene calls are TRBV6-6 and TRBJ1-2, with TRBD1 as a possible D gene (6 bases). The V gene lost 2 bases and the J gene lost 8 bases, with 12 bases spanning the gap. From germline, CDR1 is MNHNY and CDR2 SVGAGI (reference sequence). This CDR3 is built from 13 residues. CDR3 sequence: CASSYGGGPGYTF. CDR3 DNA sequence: TGTGCCAGCAGTTACGGGGGGGGGCCCGGCTACACCTTC.

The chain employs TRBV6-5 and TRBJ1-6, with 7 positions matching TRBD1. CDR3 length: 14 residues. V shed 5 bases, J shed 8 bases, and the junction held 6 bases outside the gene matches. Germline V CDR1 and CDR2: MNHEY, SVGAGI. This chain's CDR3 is CASSTGQNYSPLHF. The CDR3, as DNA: TGTGCCAGCAGTACGGGACAGAACTATTCACCCCTCCACTTT.

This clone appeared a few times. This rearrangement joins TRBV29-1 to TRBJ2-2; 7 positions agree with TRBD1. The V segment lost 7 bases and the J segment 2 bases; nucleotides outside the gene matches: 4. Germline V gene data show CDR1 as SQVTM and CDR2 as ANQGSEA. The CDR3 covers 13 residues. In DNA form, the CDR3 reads TGCAGCGGGGGGACAGCCAACACCGGGGAGCTGTTTTTT. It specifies CSGGTANTGELFF.

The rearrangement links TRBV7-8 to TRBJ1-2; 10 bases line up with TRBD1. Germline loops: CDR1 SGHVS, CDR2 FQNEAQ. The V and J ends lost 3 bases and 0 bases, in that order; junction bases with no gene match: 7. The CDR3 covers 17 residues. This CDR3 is CASSLATGTGANYGYTF. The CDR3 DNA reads TGTGCCAGCAGCTTGGCAACCGGGACAGGGGCTAACTATGGCTACACCTTC. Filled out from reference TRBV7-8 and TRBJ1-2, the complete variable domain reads GAGVSQSPRYKVAKRGQDVALRCDPISGHVSLFWYQQALGQGPEFLTYFQNEAQLDKSGLPSDRFFAERPEGSVSTLKIQRTQQEDSAVYLCASSLATGTGANYGYTFGSGTRLTVV.

The DNA of the CDR3 is TGTGCCAGCAGCCCCCGGGTTACGGGGTTCGGCGAGACCCAGTACTTC. Translated, it gives CASSPRVTGFGETQYF. The V and J genes are TRBV3-1 (or the pseudogene TRBV3-2) and TRBJ2-5; tentatively, D is TRBD2 (5 bases). Trimming took off 4 bases at V and 5 bases at J, with 20 bases between the two ends. CDR1 is LGHDT, CDR2 YNNKEL, per germline (reference sequence). This CDR3 is 16 amino acids long.

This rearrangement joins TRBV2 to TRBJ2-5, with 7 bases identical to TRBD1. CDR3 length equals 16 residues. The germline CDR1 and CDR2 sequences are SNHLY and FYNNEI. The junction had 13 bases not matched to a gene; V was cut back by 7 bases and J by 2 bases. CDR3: CASIKQGLGDQETQYF. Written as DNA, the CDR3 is TGTGCCAGCATCAAACAGGGGTTAGGGGATCAAGAGACCCAGTACTTC.

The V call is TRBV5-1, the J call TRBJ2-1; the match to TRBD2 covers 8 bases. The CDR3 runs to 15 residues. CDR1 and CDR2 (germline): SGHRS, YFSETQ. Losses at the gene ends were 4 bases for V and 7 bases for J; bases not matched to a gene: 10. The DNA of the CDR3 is TGCGCCAGCAGCAACCTCGGGGGGGCGGATAATGAGCAGTTCTTC. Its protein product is CASSNLGGADNEQFF.

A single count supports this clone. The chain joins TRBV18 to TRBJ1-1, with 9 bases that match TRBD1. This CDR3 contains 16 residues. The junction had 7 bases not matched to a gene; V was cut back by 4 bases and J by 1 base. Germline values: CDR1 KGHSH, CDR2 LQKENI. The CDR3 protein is CASSQIQGQGNTEAFF. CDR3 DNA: TGTGCCAGCTCACAGATACAGGGACAGGGGAACACTGAAGCTTTCTTT.

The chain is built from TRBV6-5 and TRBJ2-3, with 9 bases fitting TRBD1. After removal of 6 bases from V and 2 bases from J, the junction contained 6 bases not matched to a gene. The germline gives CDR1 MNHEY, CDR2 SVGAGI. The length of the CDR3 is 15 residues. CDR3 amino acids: CASRQQGAITDTQYF. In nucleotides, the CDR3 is TGTGCCAGCAGACAACAGGGGGCGATCACAGATACGCAGTATTTT.

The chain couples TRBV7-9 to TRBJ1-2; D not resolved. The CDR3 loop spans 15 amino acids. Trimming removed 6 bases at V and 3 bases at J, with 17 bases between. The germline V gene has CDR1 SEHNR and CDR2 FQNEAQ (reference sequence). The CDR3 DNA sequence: TGTGCCAGCAGGGCAAATCTCGACTGGGACTATGGCTACACCTTC. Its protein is CASRANLDWDYGYTF.

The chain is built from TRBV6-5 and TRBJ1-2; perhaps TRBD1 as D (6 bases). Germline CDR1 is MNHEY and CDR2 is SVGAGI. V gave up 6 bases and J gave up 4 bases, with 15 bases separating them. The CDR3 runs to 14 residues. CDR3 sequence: CASSRDKVGYGYTF. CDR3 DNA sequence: TGTGCCAGCAGCAGGGACAAGGTGGGCTATGGCTACACCTTC.

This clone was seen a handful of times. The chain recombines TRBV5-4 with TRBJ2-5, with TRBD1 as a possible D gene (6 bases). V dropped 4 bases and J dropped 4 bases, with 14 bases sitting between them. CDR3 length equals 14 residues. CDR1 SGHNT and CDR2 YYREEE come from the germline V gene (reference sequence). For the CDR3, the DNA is TGTGCCAGCAGCGCGAAACAGGGTGGAGAGACCCAGTACTTC. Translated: CASSAKQGGETQYF.

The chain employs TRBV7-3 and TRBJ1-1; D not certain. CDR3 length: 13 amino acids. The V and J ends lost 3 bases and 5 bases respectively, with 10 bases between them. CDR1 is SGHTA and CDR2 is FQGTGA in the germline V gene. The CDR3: CASSFEGTTEAFF. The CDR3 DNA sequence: TGTGCCAGCAGCTTTGAGGGAACGACTGAAGCTTTCTTT. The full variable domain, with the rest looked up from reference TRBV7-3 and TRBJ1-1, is GAGVSQTPSNKVTEKGKYVELRCDPISGHTALYWYRQSLGQGPEFLIYFQGTGAADDSGLPNDRFFAVRPEGSVSTLKIQRTERGDSAVYLCASSFEGTTEAFFGQGTRLTVV.

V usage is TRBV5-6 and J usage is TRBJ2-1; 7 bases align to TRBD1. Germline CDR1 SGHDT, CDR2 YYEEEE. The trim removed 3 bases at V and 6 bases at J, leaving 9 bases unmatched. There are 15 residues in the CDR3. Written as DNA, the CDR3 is TGTGCCAGCAGCTGGGGGACAGTCATCTTCAATGAGCAGTTCTTC. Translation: CASSWGTVIFNEQFF.

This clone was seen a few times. The CDR3 protein is CASSIGGQSGNTIYF. CDR3 coding DNA: TGTGCCAGTAGTATAGGAGGACAGAGTGGAAACACCATATATTTT. The chain has TRBV19 and TRBJ1-3; a weak D match, TRBD1 (6 bases). The V gene lost 1 base and the J gene lost 3 bases, with 10 bases spanning the gap. Germline V gene lookup returns CDR1 LNHDA and CDR2 SQIVND (reference sequence). CDR3 length equals 15 residues.

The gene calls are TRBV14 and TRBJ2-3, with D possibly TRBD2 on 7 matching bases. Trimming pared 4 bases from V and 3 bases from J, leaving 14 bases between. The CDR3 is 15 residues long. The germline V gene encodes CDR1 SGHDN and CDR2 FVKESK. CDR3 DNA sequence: TGTGCCAGCAGCCTGACCAGGGGAGGGACAGATACGCAGTATTTT. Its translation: CASSLTRGGTDTQYF.

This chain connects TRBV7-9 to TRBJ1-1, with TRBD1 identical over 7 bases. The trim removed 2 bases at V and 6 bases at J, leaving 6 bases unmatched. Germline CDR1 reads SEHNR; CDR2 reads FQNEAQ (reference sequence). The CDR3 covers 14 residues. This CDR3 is CASSLKNRGAEAFF. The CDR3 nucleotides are TGTGCCAGCAGCTTAAAAAACAGGGGAGCTGAAGCTTTCTTT.

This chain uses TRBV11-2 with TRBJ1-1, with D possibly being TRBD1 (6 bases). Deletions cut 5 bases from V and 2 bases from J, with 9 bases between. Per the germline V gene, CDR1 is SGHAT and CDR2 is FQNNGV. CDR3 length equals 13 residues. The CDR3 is CASSQQGNTEAFF. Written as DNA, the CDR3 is TGTGCCAGCAGCCAACAGGGAAACACTGAAGCTTTCTTT.

Here the CDR3 DNA reads TGCGCCAGCAGCTTTACAGGGGTCGGGGAGCTGTTTTTT. Translated, it gives CASSFTGVGELFF. This chain uses TRBV5-1 with TRBJ2-2, with 7 bases fitting TRBD1. J gave up 7 bases and V 2 bases, and 2 bases lay outside the gene matches. CDR1 SGHRS and CDR2 YFSETQ come from the germline V gene. The CDR3 is made up of 13 amino acids.

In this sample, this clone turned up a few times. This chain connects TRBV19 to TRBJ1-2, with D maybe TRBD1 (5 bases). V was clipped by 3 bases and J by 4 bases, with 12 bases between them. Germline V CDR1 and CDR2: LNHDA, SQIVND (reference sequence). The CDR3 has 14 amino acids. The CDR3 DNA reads TGTGCCAGTAGTATGAATCAGGGACTCTATGGCTACACCTTC. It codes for CASSMNQGLYGYTF.

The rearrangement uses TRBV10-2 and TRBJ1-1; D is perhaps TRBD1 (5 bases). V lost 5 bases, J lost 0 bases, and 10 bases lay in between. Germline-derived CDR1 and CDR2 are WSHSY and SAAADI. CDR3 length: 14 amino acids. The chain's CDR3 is CASSLLRVNTEAFF. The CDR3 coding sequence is TGCGCCAGCAGTCTTCTCAGGGTGAACACTGAAGCTTTCTTT.

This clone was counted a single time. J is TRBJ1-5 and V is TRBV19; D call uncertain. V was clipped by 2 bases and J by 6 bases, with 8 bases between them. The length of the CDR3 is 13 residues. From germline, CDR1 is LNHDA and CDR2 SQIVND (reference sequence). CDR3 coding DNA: TGTGCCAGTAGTATAATAGTTAGTCAGCCCCAGCATTTT. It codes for CASSIIVSQPQHF.